The 24 T cell receptor beta chains given below trace back to one sample, sequenced in a study of T cell repertoires in cytomegalovirus infection. These receptors have no known antigen. Via MiXCR, TCRdb re-called the reads, giving one row per CDR3 protein. This sample has 830,000 or so distinct CDR3 sequences, with about 31% found just once. Sample: cultured CD8+ T cells from PBMCs, taken from culture after CMV antigen stimulation. These receptors were collected from a human donor in good health (CMV status not recorded). Some clones in this sample may be carry-over from other donors' samples.

The chain couples TRBV6-5 to TRBJ2-1; D is ambiguous. Germline V gives CDR1 MNHEY, CDR2 SVGAGI. The CDR3 contains 14 residues. The V end was cut by 5 bases, the J end by 3 bases, with 11 bases between. The CDR3 loop is CASSRLAYYNEQFF. CDR3 nucleotide sequence: TGTGCCAGCAGTAGACTCGCGTACTACAATGAGCAGTTCTTC.

Turning to this clonotype: A single base separates this from a much larger clone, so it may be a read error. The chain employs TRBV7-2 and TRBJ2-3; TRBD2 is a possible D gene (5 bases). Trimming took 0 bases from V and 4 from J, leaving 11 bases between them. There are 15 residues in the CDR3. Germline V gene sequence: CDR1 SGHTA, CDR2 FQGNSA. CDR3: CASSLAGYSADTQYF. For the CDR3, the DNA is TGTGCCAGCAGCTTAGCGGGTTATAGCGCAGATACGCAGTATTTT. The variable domain in full, completed from reference TRBV7-2 and TRBJ2-3, reads GAGVSQSPSNKVTEKGKDVELRCDPISGHTALYWYRQSLGQGLEFLIYFQGNSAPDKSGLPSDRFSAERTGGSVSTLTIQRTQQEDSAVYLCASSLAGYSADTQYFGPGTRLTVL.

V is TRBV11-1 and J is TRBJ2-7; 12 nucleotides match TRBD1. After removal of 4 bases from V and 3 bases from J, the junction contained 4 bases not matched to a gene. Germline-derived CDR1 and CDR2 are SGHAT and FQDESV (reference sequence). The CDR3 extends over 15 amino acids. The CDR3 here is CASSSGTGGGYEQYF. CDR3 in DNA: TGTGCCAGCAGCTCCGGGACAGGGGGCGGCTACGAGCAGTACTTC.

Written as DNA, the CDR3 is TGTGCCAGCAGTTACGGGGAGGGGTGGGGAGAGCAGTACGTC. Residues: CASSYGEGWGEQYV. This chain joins TRBV6-5 and TRBJ2-7, with 7 bases fitting TRBD2. V lost 2 bases, J lost 7 bases, and 8 bases stayed unmatched. CDR1 MNHEY and CDR2 SVGAGI come from the germline V gene. There are 14 residues in the CDR3.

In regard to this clonotype: A read error may explain this, as a much larger clone is one base away. J is TRBJ2-1 and V is TRBV7-6; a weak D match, TRBD2 (5 bases). Germline CDR1 reads SGHVS; CDR2 reads FNYEAQ. CDR3 length: 15 amino acids. Written as DNA, the CDR3 is TGTGTCAGCAGCTTAGTGACGCGGGCAGACAATGAGCAGTTCTTC. Protein sequence: CVSSLVTRADNEQFF.

The V and J genes are TRBV28 and TRBJ1-5; TRBD1 matches at 9 bases. Trimming cost V 3 bases and J 4 bases; bases outside gene matches: 7. From germline, CDR1 is MDHEN and CDR2 SYDVKM. The CDR3 length is 16 residues. The CDR3 bases are TGTGCCAGCAGTTTGATGGACAGGGGTGGAAATCAGCCCCAGCATTTT. It is translated as CASSLMDRGGNQPQHF.

This clonotype was observed many times. V usage is TRBV7-8 and J usage is TRBJ2-5, with 9 positions matching TRBD2. The germline gives CDR1 SGHVS, CDR2 FQNEAQ. Trimming at V came to 5 bases and at J to 2 bases, leaving 6 bases not matched to a gene. This CDR3 is 15 amino acids long. The CDR3 is CASSRGTSRQETQYF. Here the CDR3 DNA reads TGTGCCAGCAGCCGAGGGACTAGCCGACAAGAGACCCAGTACTTC.

The genes are TRBV5-6 and TRBJ1-5; the D is unclear. Deletions cut 0 bases from V and 5 bases from J, with 12 bases between. The CDR3 sequence is 15 residues long. Per germline, CDR1 SGHDT and CDR2 YYEEEE. CDR3 protein: CASSLGWGGDQPQHF. DNA for the CDR3: TGTGCCAGCAGCTTGGGCTGGGGAGGCGATCAGCCCCAGCATTTT.

This clonotype was found a few times. J is TRBJ2-2 and V is TRBV9; D remains ambiguous. Germline CDR1 SGDLS, CDR2 YYNGEE. V lost 0 bases to trimming and J lost 3 bases, with 3 bases between them. There are 13 residues in the CDR3. CDR3 residues: CASSVGDTGELFF. In nucleotides, the CDR3 is TGTGCCAGCAGCGTAGGTGACACCGGGGAGCTGTTTTTT.

The rearrangement uses TRBV6-4 and TRBJ1-5; TRBD1 might be the D (6 bases). Germline V gene sequence: CDR1 MRHNA, CDR2 SNTAGT. The CDR3 is 16 residues long. V was pared by 5 bases and J by 0 bases, with 14 bases between. CDR3 amino acids: CASSQGRSYSNQPQHF. CDR3 coding DNA: TGTGCCAGCAGTCAGGGGCGATCTTATAGCAATCAGCCCCAGCATTTT.

This clonotype showed up just a few times. The rearrangement links TRBV4-1 to TRBJ2-1; D is ambiguous. This CDR3 contains 15 residues. Trimming left V 5 bases short and J 0 bases short, with 11 bases between. The germline V gene has CDR1 MGHRA and CDR2 YSYEKL. Here the CDR3 reads CASSLTLSSYNEQFF. For the CDR3, the DNA is TGCGCCAGCAGCTTGACACTGAGCTCCTACAATGAGCAGTTCTTC.

The rearrangement links TRBV27 to TRBJ2-7, with D possibly called TRBD1 or TRBD2 (5 bases each). The CDR3 is made up of 12 amino acids. V dropped 8 bases and J dropped 4 bases, with 12 bases sitting between them. Germline loops: CDR1 MNHEY, CDR2 SMNVEV (reference sequence). The CDR3 here is CASGGHLYEQYF. As DNA, the CDR3 is TGTGCCAGCGGGGGTCATCTGTACGAGCAGTACTTC.

V is TRBV12-3 or TRBV12-4 and J is TRBJ1-1, with TRBD1 identical over 9 bases. The J segment lost 1 base and the V segment lost 6 bases, leaving 12 bases of the junction unmatched. The CDR3 sequence is 17 residues long. CDR3 DNA: TGTGCCAGCAGCCCTACAGGGGGCGGGCAGAGGAACACTGAAGCTTTCTTT. It specifies CASSPTGGGQRNTEAFF.

This chain uses TRBV6-5 with TRBJ1-1; D is perhaps TRBD1 (5 bases). The V and J ends lost 6 bases and 0 bases respectively, with 14 bases between them. Germline CDR1 is MNHEY and CDR2 is SVGAGI. This CDR3 region has 15 residues. CDR3 nucleotides: TGTGCCAGCAGCTCCACCCAGGGCTTGAACACTGAAGCTTTCTTT. This gives the protein CASSSTQGLNTEAFF.

About this clonotype: Compared with germline, one end of the junction differs, possibly owing to a read error. The rearrangement links TRBV6-1 to TRBJ1-2; 12 bases fit TRBD1. Looked up from germline, CDR1 is MNHNS and CDR2 is SASEGT. The CDR3 consists of 15 residues. The CDR3 spells CANSSRDRGRNGYTF. CDR3 DNA: TGTGCCAACAGTTCCCGGGACAGGGGGCGCAATGGCTACACCTTC.

The table lists this clonotype with a few counts. V usage is TRBV4-3 and J usage is TRBJ2-6; 7 bases fit TRBD1. This CDR3 contains 17 residues. Per the germline V gene, CDR1 is LGHNA and CDR2 is YSLEER. V was clipped by 0 bases and J by 1 base; unmatched bases: 3. This CDR3 reads CASSQDLDRSGANVLTF. CDR3 nucleotides: TGCGCCAGCAGCCAAGATTTGGACAGGTCTGGGGCCAACGTCCTGACTTTC.

This clonotype was seen a few times. The chain combines TRBV12-3 or TRBV12-4 with TRBJ1-2, with a possible D match to TRBD1 (6 bases). The CDR3 extends over 16 amino acids. V lost 5 bases and J 4 bases, leaving 20 bases between the germline ends. In nucleotides, the CDR3 is TGTGCCAGCAGTACTAATACTCCGGGACACCCCTATGGCTACACCTTC. Protein product: CASSTNTPGHPYGYTF.

This chain joins TRBV12-3 or TRBV12-4 and TRBJ2-5; 12 nucleotides align to TRBD2. The CDR3 loop spans 16 amino acids. Trimming took 4 bases from V and 3 from J; bases not matched to a gene: 6. This chain's CDR3 is CASSYGTSGFEETQYF. DNA for the CDR3: TGTGCCAGCAGTTACGGGACTAGCGGGTTTGAAGAGACCCAGTACTTC.

The sample holds a few counts of this clonotype. The rearrangement joins TRBV9 to TRBJ1-3, with D unresolved. The germline gives CDR1 SGDLS, CDR2 YYNGEE. V was shortened by 2 bases and J by 2 bases, with 8 bases between the two germline ends. The CDR3 length is 14 residues. CDR3 sequence: CASSVSSPGNTIYF. The DNA of the CDR3 is TGTGCCAGCAGCGTTAGCAGTCCTGGAAACACCATATATTTT. The full variable domain, in which reference TRBV9 and TRBJ1-3 provide the parts outside the CDR3, is DSGVTQTPKHLITATGQRVTLRCSPRSGDLSVYWYQQSLDQGLQFLIQYYNGEERAKGNILERFSAQQFPDLHSELNLSSLELGDSALYFCASSVSSPGNTIYFGEGSWLTVV.

Turning to this clonotype: At one boundary the junction diverges from the germline segment, which might be a read error. The chain links TRBV4-1 to TRBJ2-3, with TRBD2 matching 12 bases. Germline V gene data show CDR1 as MGHRA and CDR2 as YSYEKL. The CDR3 spans 16 residues. CDR3 loop: CASSRGLAGPTDTQYF. The CDR3 DNA follows: TGTGCCAGCAGCCGGGGACTAGCGGGCCCAACAGATACGCAGTATTTT.

The J gene is TRBJ2-1, the V gene TRBV28; D might be TRBD1 or TRBD2, each matching 5 bases. CDR1 is MDHEN and CDR2 is SYDVKM in the germline V gene. The CDR3 spans 14 residues. V was clipped by 6 bases and J by 5 bases, with 14 bases between them. CDR3 sequence (DNA): TGTGCCAGCAGGGTGGGACGGACCCACAATGAGCAGTTCTTC. Amino acid sequence: CASRVGRTHNEQFF. Complete variable domain (other parts from reference TRBV28 and TRBJ2-1): DVKVTQSSRYLVKRTGEKVFLECVQDMDHENMFWYRQDPGLGLRLIYFSYDVKMKEKGDIPEGYSVSREKKERFSLILESASTNQTSMYLCASRVGRTHNEQFFGPGTRLTVL.

The chain combines TRBV3-1 with TRBJ2-5; 8 bases map to TRBD2. The germline V gene has CDR1 LGHDT and CDR2 YNNKEL (reference sequence). This CDR3 contains 15 residues. The ends lost 0 bases at V and 2 bases at J; junction bases unmatched: 2. The CDR3 nucleotides are TGTGCCAGCAGCCAAGAACCGGGGGGGCAAGAGACCCAGTACTTC. Protein: CASSQEPGGQETQYF.

The chain joins TRBV7-4 to TRBJ2-1; D is unclear. V was clipped by 1 base and J by 12 bases, with 13 bases between them. The germline gives CDR1 SGHVT, CDR2 SQSDAQ. This CDR3 is built from 13 residues. The DNA of the CDR3 is TGTGCCAGCAGCTTAGTATCGGGCTATGTGCAGTTCTTC. It codes for CASSLVSGYVQFF.

The sample holds a few counts of this clonotype. The chain has TRBV7-9 and TRBJ1-5; D possibly corresponds to TRBD1 (6 bases). This CDR3 comprises 13 residues. The ends were cut back, 5 bases at V and 4 bases at J, with 9 bases in the middle. CDR1 and CDR2 (germline): SEHNR, FQNEAQ (reference sequence). The CDR3 reads CASSEDRNQPQHF. CDR3 DNA: TGTGCCAGCAGCGAGGACAGAAATCAGCCCCAGCATTTT.